A single sample is the source of the 18 T cell receptor beta chains below, sequenced in a study of T cells after yellow fever vaccination. TCRdb re-called the 5' RACE reads through MiXCR, storing one row per CDR3 protein. The table includes about 580,000 distinct CDR3 sequences, around 16% detected once. The source material was PBMCs, sampled 4 to 6 days after the first yellow fever vaccination. These receptor sequences come from a man aged 18 to 29 who received the YFV17D yellow fever vaccine.

The chain is built from TRBV7-3 and TRBJ2-3; D gene uncertain. This CDR3 is built from 15 residues. Looked up from germline, CDR1 is SGHTA and CDR2 is FQGTGA. V was shortened by 0 bases and J by 4 bases, with 11 bases between the two germline ends. The DNA for the CDR3 is TGTGCCAGCAGCTTAACCCACTCAGCCCCAGATACGCAGTATTTT. Protein product: CASSLTHSAPDTQYF.

V is TRBV12-3 or TRBV12-4 and J is TRBJ2-5; D assignment may be TRBD1 or TRBD2 (6 bases each). The CDR3 consists of 13 residues. V gave up 4 bases and J gave up 4 bases, with 10 bases separating them. CDR3 in amino acids: CASSSRDTETQYF. The CDR3 nucleotides are TGTGCCAGCAGTTCGCGGGACACAGAGACCCAGTACTTC.

This clonotype was picked up a small number of times. The chain links TRBV2 to TRBJ1-1; the match to TRBD1 covers 7 bases. Germline-derived CDR1 and CDR2 are SNHLY and FYNNEI. V shed 6 bases and J 13 bases; nucleotides not matched to a gene: 8. This CDR3 has 11 residues. The DNA for the CDR3 is TGTGCCAGCAGCGAAACAGGGGTGTGTTTCTTT. This translates into CASSETGVCFF. Looking up the rest from reference TRBV2 and TRBJ1-1 gives the full variable domain: EPEVTQTPSHQVTQMGQEVILRCVPISNHLYFYWYRQILGQKVEFLVSFYNNEISEKSEIFDDQFSVERPDGSNFTLKIRSTKLEDSAMYFCASSETGVCFFGQGTRLTVV.

This chain links TRBV20-1 with TRBJ2-2; possibly TRBD1 or TRBD2 for D (6 bases each). Trimming took 4 bases from V and 3 from J, leaving 9 bases between them. From germline, CDR1 is DFQATT and CDR2 SNEGSKA (reference sequence). This CDR3 contains 13 residues. This CDR3 reads CSANREDTGELFF. CDR3 sequence (DNA): TGCAGTGCTAACAGGGAGGACACCGGGGAGCTGTTTTTT.

There are a few counts of this clonotype. V usage is TRBV2 and J usage is TRBJ2-7, with 7 positions matching TRBD2. The junction had 9 bases not matched to a gene; V was cut back by 11 bases and J by 2 bases. Germline loops: CDR1 SNHLY, CDR2 FYNNEI. This CDR3 spans 13 amino acids. The CDR3 is CAGARDYTYEQYF. As DNA, the CDR3 is TGTGCCGGCGCCCGGGACTATACCTACGAGCAGTACTTC. Based on the CDR3 plus reference TRBV2 and TRBJ2-7, the full variable domain is EPEVTQTPSHQVTQMGQEVILRCVPISNHLYFYWYRQILGQKVEFLVSFYNNEISEKSEIFDDQFSVERPDGSNFTLKIRSTKLEDSAMYFCAGARDYTYEQYFGPGTRLTVT.

This clonotype appeared a few times. The DNA of the CDR3 is TGCAGCGTTGAAGTAGTAGGGGGAGGGCAGGGCACTGAAGCTTTCTTT. This encodes CSVEVVGGGQGTEAFF. This chain connects TRBV29-1 to TRBJ1-1; weak D call: TRBD1 (6 bases). CDR1 and CDR2 (germline): SQVTM, ANQGSEA. CDR3 length: 16 amino acids. V lost 1 base and J 4 bases, leaving 19 bases between the germline ends.

This clonotype was found a few times. The V gene is TRBV12-3 or TRBV12-4, the J gene TRBJ2-3; 11 bases line up with TRBD1. Trimming at V came to 6 bases and at J to 5 bases, leaving 4 bases not matched to a gene. This CDR3 region has 14 residues. The CDR3 sequence: CASRWTGGVDTQYF. CDR3 bases: TGTGCCAGCAGGTGGACAGGGGGCGTAGATACGCAGTATTTT.

The V and J genes are TRBV20-1 and TRBJ2-1; a possible D gene is TRBD2 (6 bases). V shed 1 base and J shed 10 bases, with 17 bases lying between them. Germline loops: CDR1 DFQATT, CDR2 SNEGSKA (reference sequence). CDR3 size: 14 residues. For the CDR3, the DNA is TGCAGTGCTAGAGTCGGGGGTCTCTACACCGAGCAGTTCTTC. Translating it yields CSARVGGLYTEQFF.

This clonotype has only a few counts. The gene calls are TRBV18 and TRBJ2-7; TRBD1 matches at 8 bases. The CDR3 totals 15 residues. The V segment lost 4 bases and the J segment 3 bases; nucleotides outside the gene matches: 8. Per germline, CDR1 KGHSH and CDR2 LQKENI. CDR3: CASSQSGGAVYEQYF. The DNA of the CDR3 is TGTGCCAGCTCACAATCAGGGGGCGCAGTCTACGAGCAGTACTTC.

The rearrangement joins TRBV7-2 to TRBJ1-2, with D maybe TRBD1 (6 bases). With 1 base removed from V and 8 bases from J, the gap between germline ends came to 11 bases. Germline V gives CDR1 SGHTA, CDR2 FQGNSA. The CDR3 has 13 residues. The chain's CDR3 is CASSLVGGIGYTF. CDR3 bases: TGTGCCAGCAGCTTAGTAGGGGGGATCGGCTACACCTTC.

The chain uses TRBV28 and TRBJ1-5; 7 positions agree with TRBD1. Germline V gene lookup returns CDR1 MDHEN and CDR2 SYDVKM. After removal of 3 bases from V and 4 bases from J, the junction contained 3 bases not matched to a gene. The CDR3 totals 14 residues. CDR3 bases: TGTGCCAGCAGTTTCGACAGGGAGAATCAGCCCCAGCATTTT. Residues: CASSFDRENQPQHF.

The V call is TRBV9, the J call TRBJ1-1, with D hard to call. This CDR3 comprises 15 residues. In germline, CDR1 is SGDLS, CDR2 YYNGEE. V shed 0 bases and J shed 3 bases, with 12 bases lying between them. The DNA for the CDR3 is TGTGCCAGCAGCGTAGGAGGGAAGTTGCACACTGAAGCTTTCTTT. Protein product: CASSVGGKLHTEAFF.

The V call is TRBV7-8, the J call TRBJ2-7; 8 nucleotides line up with TRBD1. CDR1 is SGHVS, CDR2 FQNEAQ, per germline. This CDR3 is built from 15 residues. Germline trimming cut 5 bases from V and 4 bases from J; bases unmatched to any gene: 10. CDR3 loop: CASSLGATGGYEQYV. For the CDR3, the DNA is TGTGCCAGCAGCCTAGGGGCAACAGGGGGATACGAGCAGTACGTC.

This clonotype was observed at least ten times. The chain joins TRBV2 to TRBJ2-4, with D possibly being TRBD1 (6 bases). The V gene's germline CDR1 is SNHLY and CDR2 FYNNEI. V lost 3 bases to trimming and J lost 6 bases, with 6 bases between them. The CDR3 is 12 amino acids. The CDR3 reads CASSEDRNIQYF. CDR3 sequence (DNA): TGTGCCAGCAGTGAGGACAGAAACATTCAGTACTTC. Full variable domain (missing parts from reference TRBV2 and TRBJ2-4): EPEVTQTPSHQVTQMGQEVILRCVPISNHLYFYWYRQILGQKVEFLVSFYNNEISEKSEIFDDQFSVERPDGSNFTLKIRSTKLEDSAMYFCASSEDRNIQYFGAGTRLSVL.

This clonotype was detected only a few times. The chain couples TRBV23-1 to TRBJ2-4, with 9 bases identical to TRBD1. TRBV23-1 is classed as an ORF, of uncertain function. J was trimmed by 3 bases and V by 4 bases; bases with no gene match: 4. This CDR3 spans 15 amino acids. The DNA of the CDR3 is TGCGCCAGCAGTCTGGACAGGGGAAGCAAAAACATTCAGTACTTC. Protein product: CASSLDRGSKNIQYF.

This clonotype appeared many times. The J gene is TRBJ1-1, the V gene TRBV28; 10 bases are a match to TRBD1. CDR1 and CDR2 (germline): MDHEN, SYDVKM. V trimming: 5 bases; J trimming: 4 bases; junction bases outside the gene matches: 10. This CDR3 contains 16 residues. CDR3 in DNA: TGTGCCAGCAGTCCCGGGACAGGGGATGGTAGCACTGAAGCTTTCTTT. It is translated as CASSPGTGDGSTEAFF.

This clonotype has more than one count but fewer than ten. V and J are TRBV5-6 and TRBJ1-2, with 8 bases aligning to TRBD1. Germline V gene data show CDR1 as SGHDT and CDR2 as YYEEEE. Trimming cost V 6 bases and J 5 bases; bases outside gene matches: 3. The CDR3 is 12 residues long. The CDR3: CASIRQGYGYTF. The CDR3 DNA follows: TGTGCCAGCATACGACAGGGGTATGGCTACACCTTC.

This clonotype was detected a few times. The gene calls are TRBV11-2 and TRBJ2-3; D remains unclear. V was pared by 7 bases and J by 0 bases, with 14 bases between. Germline lookup yields CDR1 SGHAT and CDR2 FQNNGV. CDR3 size: 15 residues. The CDR3 sequence: CASTQRAISTDTQYF. The DNA of the CDR3 is TGTGCCAGCACCCAGCGTGCGATTAGCACAGATACGCAGTATTTT.